The 24 T cell receptor beta chains below were found in one sample sequenced in a study of shared clonotypes between healthy human individuals. The table came from immunoSEQ multiplex PCR; TCRdb's copy has only in-frame clones and leaves some out. The table has about 360,000 clones, about 73% seen once; the top ten hold 8.5% to 12%. The specimen was memory CD4+ T cells sorted from blood. Documented subset: CD45RA-negative fraction. The receptor set was obtained from a man younger than 45 in good health.

In DNA, the CDR3 is TGTGCCAGCCTACGAGCGGGAGAGTGGTACGAGCAGTACTTC. This gives the protein CASLRAGEWYEQYF. The chain carries TRBV13 and TRBJ2-7, with 8 bases fitting TRBD2. The germline CDR1 and CDR2 sequences are PRHDT and FYEKMQ (reference sequence). J was trimmed by 4 bases and V by 8 bases; bases with no gene match: 10. This CDR3 spans 14 amino acids. The full variable domain, in which reference TRBV13 and TRBJ2-7 provide the parts outside the CDR3, is AAGVIQSPRHLIKEKRETATLKCYPIPRHDTVYWYQQGPGQDPQFLISFYEKMQSDKGSIPDRFSAQQFSDYHSELNMSSLELGDSALYFCASLRAGEWYEQYFGPGTRLTVT.

This clone was seen a few times. The gene calls are TRBV28 and TRBJ1-2; D is ambiguous. The germline gives CDR1 MDHEN, CDR2 SYDVKM. The CDR3 is 11 amino acids. The CDR3 spells CAMRTDYGYTF. The DNA for the CDR3 is TGTGCGATGAGGACGGACTATGGCTACACCTTC.

This clone came up a few times. The J gene is TRBJ1-1, the V gene TRBV29-1; 8 bases are shared with TRBD1. Germline V gene lookup returns CDR1 SQVTM and CDR2 ANQGSEA. The CDR3 spans 13 residues. V shed 3 bases, J shed 6 bases, and the junction held 6 bases outside the gene matches. The CDR3 here is CSVDWTGRPEAFF. The CDR3 DNA sequence: TGCAGCGTTGACTGGACAGGGAGGCCTGAAGCTTTCTTT.

This clone was counted only a few times. The genes are TRBV10-3 and TRBJ1-2; 8 bases are a match to TRBD1. Trimming at V came to 7 bases and at J to 2 bases, leaving 12 bases not matched to a gene. This CDR3 has 16 amino acids. Germline lookup yields CDR1 ENHRY and CDR2 SYGVKD. The CDR3 region is CAITNPTGVKNYGYTF. CDR3 DNA: TGTGCCATCACTAACCCGACAGGGGTGAAGAACTATGGCTACACCTTC.

V usage is TRBV13 and J usage is TRBJ1-3, with D tentatively TRBD1 (5 bases). CDR3 size: 15 residues. The germline V and J ends were trimmed by 5 bases and 7 bases, with 18 bases remaining between them. Germline-derived CDR1 and CDR2 are PRHDT and FYEKMQ (reference sequence). The CDR3 sequence: CASSPSGGSVNTIYF. In nucleotides, the CDR3 is TGTGCCAGCAGCCCCTCCGGGGGGAGTGTGAACACCATATATTTT.

Many counts were recorded for this clone. The gene calls are TRBV11-2 and TRBJ2-7; D is unresolved. Germline V gene lookup returns CDR1 SGHAT and CDR2 FQNNGV. This CDR3 is built from 16 residues. The V gene lost 1 base and the J gene lost 2 bases, with 15 bases spanning the gap. The CDR3 protein is CASSLGFETYPYEQYF. Written as DNA, the CDR3 is TGTGCCAGCAGCTTAGGTTTTGAGACATACCCCTACGAGCAGTACTTC.

As for this clone: In the same sample, other DNA sequences code for this CDR3. This chain joins TRBV30 and TRBJ2-5; D may be TRBD2 (6 bases). The CDR3 totals 11 residues. V was shortened by 3 bases and J by 4 bases, with 6 bases between the two germline ends. Looked up from germline, CDR1 is GTSNPN and CDR2 is SVGIG (reference sequence). The CDR3 here is CAWSGGETQYF. DNA for the CDR3: TGTGCCTGGAGCGGGGGAGAGACCCAGTACTTC.

This clone appeared once. The V and J genes are TRBV2 and TRBJ2-2; 9 bases fit TRBD2. Looked up from germline, CDR1 is SNHLY and CDR2 is FYNNEI. The length of the CDR3 is 12 residues. The trim removed 5 bases at V and 8 bases at J, leaving 0 bases unmatched. The CDR3: CASSLAGGELFF. Here the CDR3 DNA reads TGTGCCAGCAGTCTAGCGGGAGGGGAGCTGTTTTTT.

With regard to this clone: An end of the junction differs from the germline gene, which may be a read error. The chain links TRBV10-3 to TRBJ1-1; TRBD1 is a possible D gene (6 bases). The CDR3 is 12 residues long. Looked up from germline, CDR1 is ENHRY and CDR2 is SYGVKD. The CDR3 protein is CAIAGENAEAFF. For the CDR3, the DNA is TGTGCCATCGCAGGGGAGAACGCTGAAGCTTTCTTT.

The J gene is TRBJ2-3, the V gene TRBV7-9; 9 positions match TRBD2. The V gene's germline CDR1 is SEHNR and CDR2 FQNEAQ (reference sequence). Losses at the gene ends were 3 bases for V and 0 bases for J; bases not matched to a gene: 7. The CDR3 totals 17 residues. CDR3 DNA: TGTGCCAGCAGCTTTCTTAGCGGGAGAACTAGCACAGATACGCAGTATTTT. It encodes CASSFLSGRTSTDTQYF.

V gene TRBV9 combines with J gene TRBJ2-1; tentatively, D is TRBD2 (5 bases). V gave up 4 bases and J gave up 3 bases, with 14 bases separating them. Per the germline V gene, CDR1 is SGDLS and CDR2 is YYNGEE. The CDR3 length is 15 residues. The CDR3: CASSSRLGNYNEQFF. The CDR3 DNA follows: TGTGCCAGCAGCTCCCGCCTCGGGAACTACAATGAGCAGTTCTTC.

The chain has TRBV5-5 and TRBJ2-3, with unresolved D. Germline CDR1 is SGHKS and CDR2 is YYEKEE (reference sequence). V lost 0 bases, J lost 11 bases, and 10 bases lay in between. The CDR3 has 12 amino acids. In DNA form, the CDR3 reads TGTGCCAGCAGCTTGGGGCTAGAGATGCAGTATTTT. This encodes CASSLGLEMQYF.

The J gene is TRBJ2-2, the V gene TRBV18; 7 positions match TRBD2. Germline CDR1 KGHSH, CDR2 LQKENI. The CDR3 has 14 residues. J was trimmed by 7 bases and V by 1 base; bases with no gene match: 3. CDR3 bases: TGTGCCAGCTCACCACGGCGGGACTACGGGGAGCTGTTTTTT. This sequence encodes CASSPRRDYGELFF.

This clone was counted only a few times. This sequence joins TRBV6-1 and TRBJ2-2, with a weak D call TRBD1 (6 bases). Per germline, CDR1 MNHNS and CDR2 SASEGT. The CDR3 covers 15 residues. Trimming left V 1 base short and J 5 bases short, with 11 bases between. CDR3 coding DNA: TGTGCCAGCAGTGAAGTGTTCAGGGGAACCGGGGAGCTGTTTTTT. This translates into CASSEVFRGTGELFF.

The chain recombines TRBV7-6 with TRBJ2-1; the D gene is possibly TRBD2 (6 bases). Germline V lookup: CDR1 SGHVS, CDR2 FNYEAQ. The CDR3 contains 15 residues. V was cut by 0 bases and J by 8 bases, with 14 bases left in between. The CDR3 sequence is CASSLADASVDEQFF. CDR3 sequence (DNA): TGTGCCAGCAGCTTAGCGGACGCTAGCGTTGATGAGCAGTTCTTC. Drawing the rest from reference TRBV7-6 and TRBJ2-1, the complete variable domain is GAGVSQSPRYKVTKRGQDVALRCDPISGHVSLYWYRQALGQGPEFLTYFNYEAQQDKSGLPNDRFSAERPEGSISTLTIQRTEQRDSAMYRCASSLADASVDEQFFGPGTRLTVL.

J is TRBJ1-5 and V is TRBV2; D possibly corresponds to TRBD1 (5 bases). Looked up from germline, CDR1 is SNHLY and CDR2 is FYNNEI. The CDR3 has 16 residues. The V end was cut by 1 base, the J end by 6 bases, with 16 bases between. The DNA of the CDR3 is TGTGCCAGCAGTGAAGGCGGGGGACCGGGTTCTCAGCCCCAGCATTTT. Its protein is CASSEGGGPGSQPQHF.

This clone came up many times. The CDR3 DNA reads as TGTGCCAGCAGTTTACTCGGACAGGGGGGCGAGCAGTACTTC. Translating gives CASSLLGQGGEQYF. The V and J genes are TRBV6-5 and TRBJ2-7; TRBD1 matches at 10 bases. The trim removed 4 bases at V and 6 bases at J, leaving 6 bases unmatched. CDR1 MNHEY and CDR2 SVGAGI come from the germline V gene. CDR3 length equals 14 residues.

This clone was recorded many times. This chain joins TRBV5-5 and TRBJ1-5, with 8 bases fitting TRBD1. V dropped 5 bases and J dropped 5; count of bases not matched to a gene: 12. Germline loops: CDR1 SGHKS, CDR2 YYEKEE (reference sequence). The CDR3 consists of 16 residues. The CDR3 nucleotides read TGTGCCAGCAGTCTTTCGAGACAGGGGTCTTATCAGCCCCAGCATTTT. As protein: CASSLSRQGSYQPQHF.

The chain combines TRBV6-5 with TRBJ1-1; D gene uncertain. Trimming pared 2 bases from V and 2 bases from J, leaving 15 bases between. This CDR3 region has 16 residues. CDR1 MNHEY and CDR2 SVGAGI come from the germline V gene. The CDR3 spells CASSYRQNSPNTEAFF. The CDR3 nucleotides read TGTGCCAGCAGTTACCGACAAAACTCCCCCAACACTGAAGCTTTCTTT.

The J gene is TRBJ2-4, the V gene TRBV6-1; D is ambiguous. CDR1 is MNHNS and CDR2 is SASEGT in the germline V gene. The V gene lost 5 bases and the J gene lost 8 bases, with 13 bases spanning the gap. This CDR3 spans 13 amino acids. The CDR3: CASSPNTGYIQYF. The DNA for the CDR3 is TGTGCCAGCAGTCCCAACACTGGCTACATTCAGTACTTC.

The chain combines TRBV11-3 with TRBJ2-3, with 10 bases that match TRBD1. V shed 8 bases and J 5 bases; nucleotides not matched to a gene: 10. CDR1 and CDR2 from the germline V gene are SGHNT and YENEEA. The CDR3 length is 15 residues. In DNA, the CDR3 is TGTGCCAGCCTCCCCGGACAGGGGGAGAGAGATACGCAGTATTTT. This codes for CASLPGQGERDTQYF.

The chain links TRBV9 to TRBJ1-2; D gene ambiguous. CDR1 is SGDLS and CDR2 is YYNGEE in the germline V gene. The V end was cut by 4 bases, the J end by 0 bases, with 4 bases between. This CDR3 spans 12 amino acids. The CDR3 loop is CASSLANYGYTF. The CDR3 DNA is TGTGCCAGCAGCCTAGCTAACTATGGCTACACCTTC.

The rearrangement uses TRBV25-1 and TRBJ2-3; 10 bases are a match to TRBD1. The ends lost 3 bases at V and 4 bases at J; junction bases unmatched: 13. This CDR3 region has 18 residues. Germline loops: CDR1 MGHDK, CDR2 SYGVNS. Here the CDR3 reads CASSDGSLTGGIADTQYF. In DNA form, the CDR3 reads TGTGCCAGCAGTGACGGAAGTTTGACAGGGGGCATAGCAGATACGCAGTATTTT. The variable domain in full, with the rest retrieved from reference TRBV25-1 and TRBJ2-3, is EADIYQTPRYLVIGTGKKITLECSQTMGHDKMYWYQQDPGMELHLIHYSYGVNSTEKGDLSSESTVSRIRTEHFPLTLESARPSHTSQYLCASSDGSLTGGIADTQYFGPGTRLTVL.

The V gene is TRBV14, the J gene TRBJ2-5; D is uncertain. The length of the CDR3 is 15 residues. The germline V gene encodes CDR1 SGHDN and CDR2 FVKESK. Deletions cut 0 bases from V and 2 bases from J, with 10 bases between. Written as DNA, the CDR3 is TGTGCCAGCAGCCAAGATCCAGCGAGACAAGAGACCCAGTACTTC. This encodes CASSQDPARQETQYF. The entire variable domain, with the rest obtained from reference TRBV14 and TRBJ2-5, is as follows: EAGVTQFPSHSVIEKGQTVTLRCDPISGHDNLYWYRRVMGKEIKFLLHFVKESKQDESGMPNNRFLAERTGGTYSTLKVQPAELEDSGVYFCASSQDPARQETQYFGPGTRLLVL.